Shown below are 3 T cell receptor beta chains from a single sample sequenced in a study of monozygotic twins with inflammatory bowel disease. TCRdb re-called the 5' RACE reads and gives one entry per CDR3 protein, without DNA. Listed are about 160,000 distinct CDR3 sequences; around 6.8% falls within the top ten. Sequences were obtained from blood. The receptor set was obtained from a human donor with ulcerative colitis or Crohn's disease, or a healthy co-twin of an affected twin (not recorded which).

The genes are TRBV6-5 and TRBJ2-2. Germline V gene sequence: CDR1 MNHEY, CDR2 SVGAGI. CDR3 length equals 18 residues. The CDR3 is CASSHSDAAKSNTGELFF.

The J gene is TRBJ1-5, the V gene TRBV5-1; TCRdb outputs TRBD1, but without DNA this stays unchecked. Germline values: CDR1 SGHRS, CDR2 YFSETQ. This CDR3 contains 19 residues. CDR3: CASSLGQQAWAAVNQPQHF. The full variable domain, in which reference TRBV5-1 and TRBJ1-5 provide the parts outside the CDR3, is KAGVTQTPRYLIKTRGQQVTLSCSPISGHRSVSWYQQTPGQGLQFLFEYFSETQRNKGNFPGRFSGRQFSNSRSEMNVSTLELGDSALYLCASSLGQQAWAAVNQPQHFGDGTRLSIL.

CDR3 sequence reads: CASSRNWDQPQHF. This chain joins TRBV11-2 and TRBJ1-5. Germline V gene lookup returns CDR1 SGHAT and CDR2 FQNNGV. The CDR3 contains 13 residues.